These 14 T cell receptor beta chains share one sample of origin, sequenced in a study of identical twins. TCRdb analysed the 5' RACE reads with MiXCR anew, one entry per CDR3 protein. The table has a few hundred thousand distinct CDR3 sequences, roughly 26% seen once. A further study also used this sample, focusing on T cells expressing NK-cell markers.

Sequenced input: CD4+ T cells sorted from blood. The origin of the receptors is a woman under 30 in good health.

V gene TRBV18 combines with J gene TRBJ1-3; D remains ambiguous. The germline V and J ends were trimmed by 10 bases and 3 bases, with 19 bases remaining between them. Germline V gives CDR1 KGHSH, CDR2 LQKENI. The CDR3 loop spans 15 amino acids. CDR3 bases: TGTGCCACCCAAGGTGGCCAACACTTTGGAAACACCATATATTTT. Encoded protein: CATQGGQHFGNTIYF.

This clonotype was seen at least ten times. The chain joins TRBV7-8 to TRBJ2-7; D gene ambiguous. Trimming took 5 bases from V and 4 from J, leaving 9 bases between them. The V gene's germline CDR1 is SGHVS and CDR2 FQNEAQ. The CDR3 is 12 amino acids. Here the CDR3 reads CASSPRRYEQYF. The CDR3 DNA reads TGTGCCAGCAGCCCTCGGCGATACGAGCAGTACTTC.

Here the CDR3 reads CASSHNSGETQYF. CDR3 DNA: TGTGCCAGCAGCCATAACAGCGGGGAGACCCAGTACTTC. The chain carries TRBV3-1 and TRBJ2-5; perhaps TRBD2 as D (6 bases). This CDR3 has 13 residues. V shed 3 bases and J shed 5 bases, with 10 bases lying between them. Germline CDR1 and CDR2: LGHDT and YNNKEL (reference sequence).

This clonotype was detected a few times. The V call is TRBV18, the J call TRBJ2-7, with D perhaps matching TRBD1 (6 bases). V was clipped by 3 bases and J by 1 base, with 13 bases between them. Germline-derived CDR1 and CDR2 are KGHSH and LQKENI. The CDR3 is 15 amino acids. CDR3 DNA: TGTGCCAGCTCACCGCAGGGGTCCTTATCCTACGAGCAGTACTTC. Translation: CASSPQGSLSYEQYF.

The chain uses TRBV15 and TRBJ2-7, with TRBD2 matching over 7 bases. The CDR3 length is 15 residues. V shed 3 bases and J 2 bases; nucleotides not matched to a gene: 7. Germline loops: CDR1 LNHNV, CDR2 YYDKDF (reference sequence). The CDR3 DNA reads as TGTGCCACCAGCAGCTTACTAGCGTATACCTACGAGCAGTACTTC. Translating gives CATSSLLAYTYEQYF.

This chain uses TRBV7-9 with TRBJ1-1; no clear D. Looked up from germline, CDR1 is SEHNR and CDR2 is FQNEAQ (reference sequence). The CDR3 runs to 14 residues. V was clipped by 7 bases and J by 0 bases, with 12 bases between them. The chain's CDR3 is CASNSQQLNTEAFF. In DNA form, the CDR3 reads TGTGCCAGCAACAGCCAGCAGCTGAACACTGAAGCTTTCTTT.

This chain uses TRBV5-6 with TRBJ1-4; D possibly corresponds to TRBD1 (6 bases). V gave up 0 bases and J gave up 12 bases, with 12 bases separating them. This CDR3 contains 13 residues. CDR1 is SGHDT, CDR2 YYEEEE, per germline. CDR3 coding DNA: TGTGCCAGCAGCTTGGTACAGGGCGAGGAACTGTTTTTT. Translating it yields CASSLVQGEELFF.

CDR3 loop: CSANENEQFF. The CDR3 nucleotides are TGCAGTGCTAACGAGAATGAGCAGTTCTTC. The rearrangement joins TRBV20-1 to TRBJ2-1; D gene ambiguous. Germline V gene sequence: CDR1 DFQATT, CDR2 SNEGSKA (reference sequence). The germline V and J ends were trimmed by 4 bases and 7 bases, with 5 bases remaining between them. The CDR3 runs to 10 residues.

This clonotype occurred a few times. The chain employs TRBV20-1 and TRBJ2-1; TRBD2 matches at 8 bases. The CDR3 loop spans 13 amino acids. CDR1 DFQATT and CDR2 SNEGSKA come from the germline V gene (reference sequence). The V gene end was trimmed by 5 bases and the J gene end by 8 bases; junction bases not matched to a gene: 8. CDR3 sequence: CSADGTRGDEQFF. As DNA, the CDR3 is TGCAGTGCTGACGGGACTAGAGGGGATGAGCAGTTCTTC.

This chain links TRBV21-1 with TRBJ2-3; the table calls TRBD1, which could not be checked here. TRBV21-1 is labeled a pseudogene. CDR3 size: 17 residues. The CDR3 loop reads CASSKGAGHSTRNTQYF. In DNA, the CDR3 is TGTGCCAGCAGCAAAGGCGCGGGACACAGCACAAGGAATACGCAGTATTTT.

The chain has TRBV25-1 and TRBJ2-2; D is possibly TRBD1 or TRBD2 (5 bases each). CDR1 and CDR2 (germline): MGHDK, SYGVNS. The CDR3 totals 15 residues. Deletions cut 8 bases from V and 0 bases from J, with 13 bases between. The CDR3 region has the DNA TGTGCCAGCGGTTGGGGGACGGCGAACACCGGGGAGCTGTTTTTT. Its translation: CASGWGTANTGELFF. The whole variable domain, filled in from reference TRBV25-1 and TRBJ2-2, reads EADIYQTPRYLVIGTGKKITLECSQTMGHDKMYWYQQDPGMELHLIHYSYGVNSTEKGDLSSESTVSRIRTEHFPLTLESARPSHTSQYLCASGWGTANTGELFFGEGSRLTVL.

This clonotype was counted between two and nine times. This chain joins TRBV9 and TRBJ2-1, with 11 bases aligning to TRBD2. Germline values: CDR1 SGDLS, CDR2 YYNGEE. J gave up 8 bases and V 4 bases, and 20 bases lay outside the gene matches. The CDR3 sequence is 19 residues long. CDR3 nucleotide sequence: TGTGCCAGCAGCCCCCGAGGGCTAGCGGGAGGCCCGCTCGGGGATGAGCAGTTCTTC. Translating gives CASSPRGLAGGPLGDEQFF.

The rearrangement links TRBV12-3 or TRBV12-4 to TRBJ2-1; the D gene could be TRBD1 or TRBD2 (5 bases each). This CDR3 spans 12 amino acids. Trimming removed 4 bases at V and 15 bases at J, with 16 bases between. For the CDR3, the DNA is TGTGCCAGCAGTTCCTCGGGACCACAGTCGTTCTTC. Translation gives CASSSSGPQSFF.

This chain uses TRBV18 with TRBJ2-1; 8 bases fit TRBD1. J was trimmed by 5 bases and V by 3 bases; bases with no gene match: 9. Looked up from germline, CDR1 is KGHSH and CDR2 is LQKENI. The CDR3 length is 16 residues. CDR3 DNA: TGTGCCAGCTCACCTCAGGGGGCGGGTAGTCACAATGAGCAGTTCTTC. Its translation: CASSPQGAGSHNEQFF. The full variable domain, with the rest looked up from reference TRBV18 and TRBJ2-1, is NAGVMQNPRHLVRRRGQEARLRCSPMKGHSHVYWYRQLPEEGLKFMVYLQKENIIDESGMPKERFSAEFPKEGPSILRIQQVVRGDSAAYFCASSPQGAGSHNEQFFGPGTRLTVL.